Listed here are 17 T cell receptor beta chains from one sample, sequenced in a study of chemoradiotherapy in HPV16-positive cancers. The repertoire was sequenced with immunoSEQ multiplex PCR; TCRdb's copy has only in-frame clones and lacks some. Of 25,000 to 30,000 clones listed, roughly 80% are singletons. Sequencing was performed on blood, taken from a patient who underwent chemoradiotherapy. These receptors were obtained from a human donor with HPV-associated anogenital cancer.

The chain links TRBV5-4 to TRBJ2-1; no clear D gene. Looked up from germline, CDR1 is SGHNT and CDR2 is YYREEE (reference sequence). The CDR3 has 15 amino acids. The V and J ends lost 0 bases and 0 bases respectively, with 7 bases between them. CDR3 DNA sequence: TGTGCCAGCAGCTTGGGACTGTCCTCCTACAATGAGCAGTTCTTC. This sequence encodes CASSLGLSSYNEQFF.

V gene TRBV2 combines with J gene TRBJ1-3, with D possibly matching TRBD1 (5 bases). V lost 6 bases to trimming and J lost 1 base, with 13 bases between them. Germline V gene sequence: CDR1 SNHLY, CDR2 FYNNEI. The CDR3 loop spans 15 amino acids. The CDR3 nucleotides read TGTGCCAGCAGCAGCAGGGTTGCGTCTGGAAACACCATATATTTT. Its translation: CASSSRVASGNTIYF.

The V call is TRBV9, the J call TRBJ2-5, with 12 bases aligning to TRBD2. The CDR3 spans 16 residues. Germline values: CDR1 SGDLS, CDR2 YYNGEE. J was trimmed by 4 bases and V by 0 bases; bases with no gene match: 4. The CDR3 here is CASSVEVLAGGETQYF. For the CDR3, the DNA is TGTGCCAGCAGCGTAGAGGTACTAGCGGGGGGAGAGACCCAGTACTTC.

The V call is TRBV5-6, the J call TRBJ1-1; D is uncertain. CDR3 length: 13 residues. CDR1 and CDR2 from the germline V gene are SGHDT and YYEEEE. V gave up 1 base and J gave up 1 base, with 5 bases separating them. CDR3 in amino acids: CASSLSRNTEAFF. CDR3 bases: TGTGCCAGCAGCTTGTCCAGGAACACTGAAGCTTTCTTT.

This clone came up a few times. The chain is built from TRBV7-9 and TRBJ1-2; no firm D call. Germline values: CDR1 SEHNR, CDR2 FQNEAQ (reference sequence). The CDR3 extends over 13 amino acids. Trimming left V 2 bases short and J 2 bases short, with 6 bases between. DNA for the CDR3: TGTGCCAGCAGCTTACAAGAGAACTATGGCTACACCTTC. Its translation: CASSLQENYGYTF. The whole variable domain, remainder taken from reference TRBV7-9 and TRBJ1-2, is DTGVSQNPRHKITKRGQNVTFRCDPISEHNRLYWYRQTLGQGPEFLTYFQNEAQLEKSRLLSDRFSAERPKGSFSTLEIQRTEQGDSAMYLCASSLQENYGYTFGSGTRLTVV.

The CDR3 bases are TGTGCCAGCAGCTTGGTTTCCGTTACCGGGGAGCTGTTTTTT. Its translation is CASSLVSVTGELFF. V usage is TRBV5-6 and J usage is TRBJ2-2; no definite D call. V was clipped by 0 bases and J by 5 bases, with 8 bases between them. Germline CDR1 is SGHDT and CDR2 is YYEEEE. This CDR3 has 14 amino acids.

The rearrangement joins TRBV7-7 to TRBJ2-5; 10 positions agree with TRBD1. This CDR3 spans 13 amino acids. Germline CDR1 is SSHAT and CDR2 is FNYEAQ (reference sequence). The V gene end was trimmed by 5 bases and the J gene end by 7 bases; junction bases not matched to a gene: 4. CDR3 region: CASSVTGGGTQYF. The CDR3 nucleotides read TGTGCCAGCAGCGTGACAGGGGGCGGGACCCAGTACTTC.

The chain recombines TRBV18 with TRBJ2-5; 10 bases align to TRBD2. Per germline, CDR1 KGHSH and CDR2 LQKENI. CDR3 size: 15 residues. The V and J ends lost 3 bases and 4 bases, in that order; junction bases with no gene match: 5. CDR3 coding DNA: TGTGCCAGCTCACCGCCGGGACTAGCGTTAGAGACCCAGTACTTC. Encoded protein: CASSPPGLALETQYF.

The genes are TRBV21-1 and TRBJ1-1. TRBV21-1 is tagged as a pseudogene. This CDR3 has 13 amino acids. The CDR3 DNA is TGTGCCAGCAGCAAAGCGGGGAGCACTGAAGCTTTCTTT. Translating gives CASSKAGSTEAFF.

The chain employs TRBV5-1 and TRBJ1-1, with D maybe TRBD1 (5 bases). The germline CDR1 and CDR2 sequences are SGHRS and YFSETQ. V was pared by 6 bases and J by 2 bases, with 14 bases between. CDR3 length: 14 amino acids. CDR3 protein: CASNQGQPNTEAFF. The CDR3 DNA reads as TGCGCCAGCAACCAGGGCCAGCCTAACACTGAAGCTTTCTTT.

This clone was detected only once. Written as DNA, the CDR3 is TGTGCCAGCAGCTTGATGGACTTCATTAATGAGCAGTTCTTC. It codes for CASSLMDFINEQFF. The gene calls are TRBV7-9 and TRBJ2-1, with D maybe TRBD2 (5 bases). The CDR3 covers 14 residues. V shed 3 bases and J shed 7 bases, with 13 bases lying between them. Per the germline V gene, CDR1 is SEHNR and CDR2 is FQNEAQ (reference sequence).

Only one count was recorded for this clone. This chain connects TRBV29-1 to TRBJ1-1, with D uncertain. This CDR3 has 13 amino acids. Trimming took 3 bases from V and 0 from J, leaving 8 bases between them. The germline gives CDR1 SQVTM, CDR2 ANQGSEA. In nucleotides, the CDR3 is TGCAGCGTTGAGAGCCAGTTGAACACTGAAGCTTTCTTT. Protein product: CSVESQLNTEAFF.

The J gene is TRBJ2-1, the V gene TRBV27, with no clear D. V lost 2 bases and J lost 2, with 10 bases in between. The germline V gene encodes CDR1 MNHEY and CDR2 SMNVEV (reference sequence). The CDR3 is made up of 15 amino acids. The CDR3 reads CASSLGSFTYNEQFF. The CDR3, as DNA: TGTGCCAGCAGTTTAGGGTCTTTTACCTACAATGAGCAGTTCTTC.

The gene calls are TRBV7-2 and TRBJ1-5; a weak D match, TRBD1 (6 bases). Germline assignment: CDR1 SGHTA and CDR2 FQGNSA. This CDR3 has 15 residues. The V end was cut by 0 bases, the J end by 3 bases, with 9 bases between. CDR3: CASSLAGANNQPQHF. The CDR3 DNA follows: TGTGCCAGCAGCTTAGCGGGGGCTAACAATCAGCCCCAGCATTTT.

The chain carries TRBV6-1 and TRBJ2-3, with 10 bases identical to TRBD2. Germline CDR1 and CDR2: MNHNS and SASEGT. Unmatched junction bases numbered 6, after V lost 8 bases and J lost 4 bases. This CDR3 is built from 14 residues. This CDR3 is CASLKRGGPDTQYF. The CDR3 DNA is TGTGCCAGCTTGAAGCGGGGGGGCCCAGATACGCAGTATTTT.

In this sample, this clone turned up a few times. The rearrangement links TRBV7-2 to TRBJ1-5; D gene unclear. The CDR3 totals 13 residues. The germline V gene encodes CDR1 SGHTA and CDR2 FQGNSA. Trimming shortened V by 8 bases and J by 5 bases, and 13 bases separated the two germline ends. This chain's CDR3 is CASSLRTDQPQHF. DNA of the CDR3: TGTGCCAGCTCCCTGAGGACGGATCAGCCCCAGCATTTT.

This clone appeared a single time. The chain employs TRBV4-1 and TRBJ1-5; D may be TRBD1 (6 bases). The CDR3 has 16 residues. In germline, CDR1 is MGHRA, CDR2 YSYEKL. With 6 bases removed from V and 3 bases from J, the gap between germline ends came to 18 bases. CDR3 in DNA: TGCGCCAGCAGGGCCATCGGGACACGGGACAATCAGCCCCAGCATTTT. This translates into CASRAIGTRDNQPQHF.